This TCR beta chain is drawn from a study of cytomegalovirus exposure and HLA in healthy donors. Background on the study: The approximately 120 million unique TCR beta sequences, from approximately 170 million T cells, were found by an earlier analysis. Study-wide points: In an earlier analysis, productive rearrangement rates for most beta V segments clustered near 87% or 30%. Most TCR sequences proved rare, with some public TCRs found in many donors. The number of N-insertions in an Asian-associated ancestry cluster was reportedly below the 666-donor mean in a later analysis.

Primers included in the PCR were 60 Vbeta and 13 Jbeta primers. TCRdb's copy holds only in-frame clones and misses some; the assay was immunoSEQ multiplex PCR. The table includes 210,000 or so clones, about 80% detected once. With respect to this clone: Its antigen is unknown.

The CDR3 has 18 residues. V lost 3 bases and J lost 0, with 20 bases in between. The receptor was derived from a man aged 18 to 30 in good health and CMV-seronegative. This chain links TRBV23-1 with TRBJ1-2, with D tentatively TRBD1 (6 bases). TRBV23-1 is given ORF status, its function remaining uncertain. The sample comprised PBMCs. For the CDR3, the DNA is TGCGCCAGCAGTCAGAGGACAGCCCACCCGTACCCTAACTATGGCTACACCTTC. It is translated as CASSQRTAHPYPNYGYTF.